Listed here is a single T cell receptor (beta chain). Its antigen is not identified. Memory CD4+ cells were the fraction left after CD45RA+ naive selection. This CDR3 comprises 14 residues. Germline CDR1 MNHEY, CDR2 SMNVEV (reference sequence). V shed 8 bases and J shed 3 bases, with 15 bases lying between them. The sample originates from a study of shared clonotypes between healthy human individuals. Overall study results and limits: About 5% of naive CD4 clonotypes were common to a handful of donors.

The table came from immunoSEQ multiplex PCR; TCRdb's copy has only in-frame clones and leaves some out. The sample shows 300,000 or so clones, around two thirds of them seen only once. The receptor comes from a man in his thirties or forties in good health. Material: memory CD4+ T cells sorted from blood. Indicated subset: CD45RA-negative fraction. The chain uses TRBV27 and TRBJ2-3; no clear D. The CDR3 here is CASSTRFRTDTQYF. Written as DNA, the CDR3 is TGTGCCAGCTCGACTCGATTTCGTACAGATACGCAGTATTTT.